The 16 T cell receptor beta chains given below trace back to one sample, sequenced in a study of OX40 agonist ivuxolimab in advanced cancers. Clones were read by immunoSEQ multiplex PCR, and TCRdb kept only the in-frame ones, dropping some. The sample contains around 65,000 clones, about 92% of which appear only once. Sequencing used CD4+ or CD8+ T cells sorted from blood, obtained in a trial of the OX40 agonist ivuxolimab. These receptors came from an adult with an advanced solid tumor such as melanoma, head and neck, liver or kidney cancer.

This chain uses TRBV10-3 with TRBJ2-1, with 11 bases that match TRBD2. The CDR3 totals 15 residues. The germline V gene encodes CDR1 ENHRY and CDR2 SYGVKD. J gave up 6 bases and V 6 bases, and 7 bases lay outside the gene matches. CDR3: CAISPATSGGNEQFF. As DNA, the CDR3 is TGTGCCATCAGCCCAGCCACTAGCGGGGGCAATGAGCAGTTCTTC.

The chain is built from TRBV6-6 and TRBJ1-5; no firm D call. This CDR3 spans 12 amino acids. Trimming stripped 8 bases from V and 11 bases from J, with 16 bases between. Germline assignment: CDR1 MNHNY and CDR2 SVGAGI (reference sequence). The CDR3 DNA reads as TGTGCCAGCGGGCAGGATCCATCGGCCCAGCATTTT. It encodes CASGQDPSAQHF.

The table lists this clone with a count of one. The chain joins TRBV5-5 to TRBJ2-5; the match to TRBD1 covers 9 bases. CDR3 size: 13 residues. Unmatched junction bases numbered 4, after V lost 5 bases and J lost 5 bases. The germline V gene encodes CDR1 SGHKS and CDR2 YYEKEE (reference sequence). DNA for the CDR3: TGTGCCAGCAGTACAGGGGGCTTGGAGACCCAGTACTTC. This encodes CASSTGGLETQYF. The complete variable domain, with remaining parts taken from reference TRBV5-5 and TRBJ2-5, reads DAGVTQSPTHLIKTRGQQVTLRCSPISGHKSVSWYQQVLGQGPQFIFQYYEKEERGRGNFPDRFSARQFPNYSSELNVNALLLGDSALYLCASSTGGLETQYFGPGTRLLVL.

The CDR3 region is CAWKQLIEAFF. The CDR3 DNA sequence: TGTGCCTGGAAGCAACTTATTGAAGCTTTCTTT. This chain uses TRBV30 with TRBJ1-1; the D is unclear. Deletions cut 4 bases from V and 7 bases from J, with 10 bases between. This CDR3 comprises 11 residues. Germline CDR1 reads GTSNPN; CDR2 reads SVGIG (reference sequence).

J is TRBJ2-7 and V is TRBV27; 10 nucleotides match TRBD1. There are 17 residues in the CDR3. The V gene's germline CDR1 is MNHEY and CDR2 SMNVEV (reference sequence). Trimming cost V 6 bases and J 5 bases; bases outside gene matches: 16. CDR3 protein: CASSLAGLRDRGHEQYF. Here the CDR3 DNA reads TGTGCCAGCAGCCTCGCAGGGCTCCGGGACAGGGGCCACGAGCAGTACTTC.

This chain links TRBV5-4 with TRBJ1-2; tentative D call: TRBD1 (6 bases). Germline V gives CDR1 SGHNT, CDR2 YYREEE (reference sequence). V lost 0 bases and J lost 4, with 13 bases in between. The CDR3 has 15 amino acids. CDR3 nucleotides: TGTGCCAGCAGCTTGGGACGAGGGGGAACCTATGGCTACACCTTC. It specifies CASSLGRGGTYGYTF.

The rearrangement links TRBV19 to TRBJ2-3; weak D call: TRBD1 (6 bases). V was trimmed by 4 bases and J by 6 bases, leaving 14 bases between them. This CDR3 comprises 14 residues. CDR1 and CDR2 (germline): LNHDA, SQIVND (reference sequence). CDR3: CASSTGDNGDTQYF. The CDR3 nucleotides are TGTGCCAGTAGTACCGGGGACAACGGGGATACGCAGTATTTT.

The chain employs TRBV11-2 and TRBJ1-1; D is ambiguous. Germline V gene lookup returns CDR1 SGHAT and CDR2 FQNNGV. There are 14 residues in the CDR3. V was pared by 5 bases and J by 1 base, with 11 bases between. The CDR3 sequence: CASSVETPNTEAFF. In DNA form, the CDR3 reads TGTGCCAGCAGCGTTGAGACCCCGAACACTGAAGCTTTCTTT.

The V and J genes are TRBV19 and TRBJ2-1; TRBD2 matches 10 bases. Looked up from germline, CDR1 is LNHDA and CDR2 is SQIVND (reference sequence). The CDR3 covers 14 residues. V was clipped by 6 bases and J by 7 bases; unmatched bases: 6. DNA for the CDR3: TGTGCCAGTAGACCGGGACTAGCGATTAATGAGCAGTTCTTC. Translated: CASRPGLAINEQFF.

Written as DNA, the CDR3 is TGTGCCAGCAGTTACACGACTAGCGGAACCTACGAGCAGTACTTC. It is translated as CASSYTTSGTYEQYF. The rearrangement links TRBV6-5 to TRBJ2-7; 9 bases fit TRBD2. Germline assignment: CDR1 MNHEY and CDR2 SVGAGI. V was pared by 2 bases and J by 2 bases, with 4 bases of the junction left unmatched. This CDR3 has 15 amino acids.

The CDR3 loop reads CASTLSGPSYEQYF. In DNA, the CDR3 is TGTGCCAGCACCCTTAGCGGACCATCCTACGAGCAGTACTTC. The J gene is TRBJ2-7, the V gene TRBV6-1; D possibly corresponds to TRBD2 (6 bases). Deletions cut 7 bases from V and 1 base from J, with 14 bases between. This CDR3 has 14 residues. The germline CDR1 and CDR2 sequences are MNHNS and SASEGT.

The CDR3 nucleotides read TGTGCCAGCAGCACACGAGGGGCAGATACGCAGTATTTT. Its protein product is CASSTRGADTQYF. This sequence joins TRBV14 and TRBJ2-3; D could derive from TRBD1 or TRBD2 (5 bases each). Germline lookup yields CDR1 SGHDN and CDR2 FVKESK. V gave up 5 bases and J gave up 4 bases, with 10 bases separating them. The length of the CDR3 is 13 residues.

The chain employs TRBV11-2 and TRBJ2-5; 10 bases fit TRBD1. CDR3 length: 16 residues. V lost 6 bases and J lost 11; bases outside the gene matches: 18. Germline V lookup: CDR1 SGHAT, CDR2 FQNNGV. CDR3 bases: TGTGCCAGCAGTACCTCCAGGTCGACAGGGGGCGCAGTACAGTACTTC. Protein sequence: CASSTSRSTGGAVQYF.

The rearrangement links TRBV5-1 to TRBJ2-5; 13 positions match TRBD2. J lost 5 bases, V lost 4 bases, and 8 bases had no gene match. There are 16 residues in the CDR3. Per the germline V gene, CDR1 is SGHRS and CDR2 is YFSETQ. This CDR3 is CASSPTSGGTAETQYF. Here the CDR3 DNA reads TGCGCCAGCAGCCCGACTAGCGGGGGGACGGCGGAGACCCAGTACTTC.

The chain is built from TRBV11-3 and TRBJ2-3; D is undetermined. The germline CDR1 and CDR2 sequences are SGHNT and YENEEA. This CDR3 region has 15 residues. Trimming removed 2 bases from V and 4 bases from J, with 13 bases in between. CDR3 coding DNA: TGTGCCAGCAGCTTAAAATCGCCTATCCCAGATACGCAGTATTTT. This sequence encodes CASSLKSPIPDTQYF.

The chain couples TRBV2 to TRBJ1-3; D is perhaps TRBD1 (5 bases). Germline V CDR1 and CDR2: SNHLY, FYNNEI. There are 15 residues in the CDR3. Trimming stripped 6 bases from V and 0 bases from J, with 12 bases between. CDR3 sequence (DNA): TGTGCCAGCAGCGCCTTGAGGGGCTCTGGAAACACCATATATTTT. Translating gives CASSALRGSGNTIYF. Drawing the rest from reference TRBV2 and TRBJ1-3, the complete variable domain is EPEVTQTPSHQVTQMGQEVILRCVPISNHLYFYWYRQILGQKVEFLVSFYNNEISEKSEIFDDQFSVERPDGSNFTLKIRSTKLEDSAMYFCASSALRGSGNTIYFGEGSWLTVV.